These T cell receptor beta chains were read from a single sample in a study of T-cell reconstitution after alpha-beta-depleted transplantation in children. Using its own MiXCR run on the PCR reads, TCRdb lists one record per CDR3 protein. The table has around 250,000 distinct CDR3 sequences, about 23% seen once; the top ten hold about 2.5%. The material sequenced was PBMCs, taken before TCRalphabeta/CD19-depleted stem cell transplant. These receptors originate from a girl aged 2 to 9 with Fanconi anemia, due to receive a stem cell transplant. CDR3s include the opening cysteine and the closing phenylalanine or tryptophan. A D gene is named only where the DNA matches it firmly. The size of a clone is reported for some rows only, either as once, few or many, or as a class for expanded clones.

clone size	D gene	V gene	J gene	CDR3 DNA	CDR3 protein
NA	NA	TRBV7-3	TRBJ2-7	TGTGCCAGCAGCTCCCAACCCCACTACGAGCAGTACTTC	CASSSQPHYEQYF
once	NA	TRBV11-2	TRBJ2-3	TGTGCCAGCAGCTCGGTGGATTCGGATACGCAGTATTTT	CASSSVDSDTQYF
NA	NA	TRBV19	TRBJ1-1	TGTGTCAGTAAGAGGCAGAACACTGAAGCTTTCTTT	CVSKRQNTEAFF
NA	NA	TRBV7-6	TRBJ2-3	TGTGCCAGCAGCTTAGTGGCCACAGGAGATACGCAGTATTTT	CASSLVATGDTQYF
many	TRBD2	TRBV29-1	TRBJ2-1	TGCAGCGTTGGGGTAGCGGGAGGGTTAACGTCGCTCAATGAGCAGTTCTTC	CSVGVAGGLTSLNEQFF
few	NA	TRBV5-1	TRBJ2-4	TGCGCCAGCAGCTTGGCAGCGCAGGACATTCAGTACTTC	CASSLAAQDIQYF
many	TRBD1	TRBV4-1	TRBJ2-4	TGCGCCAGCAGCCAAGATCACAGGAACTTTCGACAGGGGTCTGTCGTCAAAAACATTCAGTACTTC	CASSQDHRNFRQGSVVKNIQYF
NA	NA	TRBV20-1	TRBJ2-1	TGCAGTGCCCCAGACAGGGAGCAGTTCTTC	CSAPDREQFF
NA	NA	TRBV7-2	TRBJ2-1	TGTGCCAGCAGCTCGACTGATTACAATGAGCAGTTCTTC	CASSSTDYNEQFF
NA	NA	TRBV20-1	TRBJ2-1	TGCAGTGCTAGTTTAGGGGGAGGGCCTCGGGAGCAGTTCTTC	CSASLGGGPREQFF
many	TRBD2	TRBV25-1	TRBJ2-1	TGTGCCAGCAGCGATCGAAGGCAGGCTAGCGGGGCATACAATGAGCAGTTCTTC	CASSDRRQASGAYNEQFF
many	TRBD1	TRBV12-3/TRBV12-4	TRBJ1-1	TGTGCCAGCAGCGGGACAGCTGCTTTCTTT	CASSGTAAFF
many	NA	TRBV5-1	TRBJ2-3	TGCGCCAGCAGTATCAACACAGATACGCAGTATTTT	CASSINTDTQYF
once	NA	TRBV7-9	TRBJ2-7	TGTGCCAGCAGCTTAGTCTTTGAGACAGGAGACTACGAGCAGTACTTC	CASSLVFETGDYEQYF
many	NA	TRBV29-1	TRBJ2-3	TGCAGCGTTGGGTTCGTCGCTGGCACAGATACGCAGTATTTT	CSVGFVAGTDTQYF
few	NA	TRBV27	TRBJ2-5	TGTGCCAGCAGTATTATAGGTGGGCCTCAGGAGACCCAGTACTTC	CASSIIGGPQETQYF
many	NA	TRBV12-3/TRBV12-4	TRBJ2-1	TGTGCCAGCAGTTTGGGCAATACGGCCTACAATGAGCAGTTCTTC	CASSLGNTAYNEQFF
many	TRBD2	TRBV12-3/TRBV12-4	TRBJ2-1	TGTGCCAGCAGTTCCGGGACTAGCAATGAGCAGTTCTTC	CASSSGTSNEQFF
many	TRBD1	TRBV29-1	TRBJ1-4	TGCAGCGTTGTGTGGGACAGGGCAATAGGTAAACTGTTTTTT	CSVVWDRAIGKLFF
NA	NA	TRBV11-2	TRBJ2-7	TGTGCCAGCAGCTTAATCGACCCGAACTACGAGCAGTACTTC	CASSLIDPNYEQYF
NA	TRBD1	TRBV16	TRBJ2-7	TGTGCCAGCAGCCATATCACCGGGACAGTGGACTTC	CASSHITGTVDF
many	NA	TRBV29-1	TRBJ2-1	TGCAGCGTCGACATTGGATCCTACAATGAGCAGTTCTTC	CSVDIGSYNEQFF
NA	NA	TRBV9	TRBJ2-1	TGTGCCAGCAGCGTAGGGACTTCCCAAAGCTCCTACAATGAGCAGTTCTTC	CASSVGTSQSSYNEQFF
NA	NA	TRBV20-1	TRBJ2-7	TGCAGTGCTAGGCCCCTTGAGAGGCACTACGAGCAGTACTTC	CSARPLERHYEQYF
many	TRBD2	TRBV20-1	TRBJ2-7	TGCAGTGCTTTCAGGCTAGCGGAGACCTATGAGCAGTACTTC	CSAFRLAETYEQYF
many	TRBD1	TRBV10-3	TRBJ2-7	TGTGCCATCAGTTCGCCGGGACAGGGGTTCTACGAGCAGTACTTC	CAISSPGQGFYEQYF
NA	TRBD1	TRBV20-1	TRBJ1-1	TGCAGTGCTAGGCGACAGGGGACGAACACTGAAGCTTTCTTT	CSARRQGTNTEAFF
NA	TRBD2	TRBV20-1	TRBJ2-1	TGCAGTGCTGGAAGCGGGAGCTCCTACAATGAGCAGTTCTTC	CSAGSGSSYNEQFF
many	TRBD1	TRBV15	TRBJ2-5	TGTGCCACCAGCAGAGGACAGGGGGCGGGACAAGAGACCCAGTACTTC	CATSRGQGAGQETQYF
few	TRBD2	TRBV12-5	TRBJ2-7	TGTGCTAGTGGTTTGACTAGCGGGAGTAGCTCCTACGAGCAGTACTTC	CASGLTSGSSSYEQYF
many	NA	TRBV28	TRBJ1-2	TGTGCCAGCAGTCCTGAGGGCCACCTTCGTTATGGCTACACCTTC	CASSPEGHLRYGYTF
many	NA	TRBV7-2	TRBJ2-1	TGTGCCAGCAGTCGGAACCGGGGAAGCTCCTACAATGAGCAGTTCTTC	CASSRNRGSSYNEQFF
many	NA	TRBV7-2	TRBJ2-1	TGTGCCAGCAGCGTAGAACCCTGGGATGAGCAGTTCTTC	CASSVEPWDEQFF
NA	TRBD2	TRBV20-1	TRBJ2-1	TGCAGTGCCCGACTAGCGGCGACCTACAATGAGCAGTTCTTC	CSARLAATYNEQFF
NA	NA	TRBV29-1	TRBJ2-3	TGCAGCGTTGAGTTTGCGAACGGTTTCACAGATACGCAGTATTTT	CSVEFANGFTDTQYF
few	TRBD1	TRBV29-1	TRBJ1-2	TGCAGCGTCCTCGATGTGACAGGGACTAACTATGGCTACACCTTC	CSVLDVTGTNYGYTF
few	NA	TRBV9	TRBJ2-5	TGTGCCAGCAGCGAGGCTTTGGCAGGCGGGGGCGCAGAAGAGACCCAGTACTTC	CASSEALAGGGAEETQYF
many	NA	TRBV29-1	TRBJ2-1	TGCAGCGCTATCTACTCCTACAATGAGCAGTTCTTC	CSAIYSYNEQFF
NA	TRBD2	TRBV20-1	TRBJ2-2	TGCAGTGCTAGAAAAGCGGGGGCGAACACCGGGGAGCTGTTTTTT	CSARKAGANTGELFF
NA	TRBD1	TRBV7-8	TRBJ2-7	TGTGCCAGCAGCTTAGCTAGGGGGACAGATTCCTACGAGCAGTACTTC	CASSLARGTDSYEQYF
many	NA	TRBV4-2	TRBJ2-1	TGTGCCAGCAGCCTTACCGGGATTGGGTCGTACAATGAGCAGTTCTTC	CASSLTGIGSYNEQFF
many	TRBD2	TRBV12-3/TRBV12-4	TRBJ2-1	TGTGCCAGCACCCCGGGACTAGCGGGAGGCAATGAGCAGTTCTTC	CASTPGLAGGNEQFF